The T cell receptor (beta chain) under discussion was sequenced for a study of T-cell memory formation after mild COVID-19. Study-level findings and limits: Pre-infection memory harbored some responding clones, suggesting cross-reactive memory joined. Of the contracting clones, CD4+ ones lay mainly in CM and EM, and CD8+ ones in EMRA.

5'RACE with constant-segment primers yielded barcoded, UMI-tagged TCR alpha and TCR beta cDNA libraries. MiXCR, run by TCRdb on the 5' RACE reads, gives a single entry per CDR3 protein. The repertoire holds 150,000 or so distinct CDR3 sequences, with around a tenth as singletons. V was trimmed by 1 base and J by 7 bases, leaving 17 bases between them. This CDR3 spans 15 amino acids. CDR1 SGHTA and CDR2 FQGTGA come from the germline V gene. This clonotype was found a few times. The antigen is unknown. The TCR comes from a man aged 18 to 29 who had mild COVID-19 (a few samples of this study predate the infection). Cell type and time point are not known. The sequenced sample consisted of PBMCs or a T cell subset sorted from them (not recorded which). The V and J genes are TRBV7-3 and TRBJ2-7; D not resolved. The CDR3: CASSLKTAWAWEQYV. The CDR3, as DNA: TGTGCCAGCAGCTTAAAAACAGCATGGGCGTGGGAGCAGTACGTC.